This T cell receptor beta chain is drawn from a study of blood T cell repertoires in COVID-19. This clone was seen repeatedly, ten times or more. Original data processing: Researchers report that nucleated cell counts were estimated from reference gene primer amplification. Libraries were prepared by immunoSEQ multiplex PCR; TCRdb keeps only in-frame clonotypes and omits some of them. V, J and clone size are those of that table, while D and trimming were read from the DNA. The table lists around 300,000 clones, 88% of them singletons. The V segment lost 8 bases and the J segment 6 bases; nucleotides outside the gene matches: 5. The CDR3 has 13 residues. CDR1 is LNHDA, CDR2 SQIVND, per germline (reference sequence).

The chain carries TRBV19 and TRBJ2-7; 12 bases are shared with TRBD2. The sample comprised PBMCs or T cells enriched from blood (not recorded which). This receptor was obtained from a woman aged 45-65 years who had recovered from COVID-19. CDR3 protein: CASAGLAGSEQYF. The CDR3, as DNA: TGTGCCAGTGCTGGACTAGCGGGGAGCGAGCAGTACTTC.